These 17 T cell receptor beta chains were all obtained from the same sample, sequenced in a study of blood T cell repertoires in COVID-19. Sequenced by immunoSEQ multiplex PCR; TCRdb stores in-frame clones only, minus some. Of roughly 250,000 clones listed, around 81% are singletons. Specimen: peripheral blood. The receptors stem from a person aged 65-85 years with COVID-19, enrolled during active disease.

In nucleotides, the CDR3 is TGCGCCAGCAGCTTGTCGGGGACAGGTAATTCACCCCTCCACTTT. As protein: CASSLSGTGNSPLHF. J is TRBJ1-6 and V is TRBV5-1; 8 positions match TRBD1. J lost 6 bases, V lost 1 base, and 3 bases had no gene match. CDR3 size: 15 residues. Germline V gene sequence: CDR1 SGHRS, CDR2 YFSETQ.

V and J are TRBV2 and TRBJ2-5; D perhaps matches TRBD2 (5 bases). The CDR3 is made up of 14 amino acids. CDR1 and CDR2 from the germline V gene are SNHLY and FYNNEI. Trimming left V 6 bases short and J 2 bases short, with 13 bases between. Here the CDR3 DNA reads TGTGCCAGCAGGGAGGACTCGCTGCAAGAGACCCAGTACTTC. Its translation is CASREDSLQETQYF.

The CDR3 DNA reads as TGCAGCACCCCAGGGACAGGGGGCTCGGGGAACACTGAAGCTTTCTTT. Translation: CSTPGTGGSGNTEAFF. This sequence joins TRBV29-1 and TRBJ1-1; 12 bases are shared with TRBD1. Germline-derived CDR1 and CDR2 are SQVTM and ANQGSEA. V shed 8 bases, J shed 1 base, and the junction held 11 bases outside the gene matches. The CDR3 contains 16 residues.

The chain is built from TRBV6-6 and TRBJ2-5; 8 bases are a match to TRBD2. The CDR3 has 14 amino acids. Germline V gives CDR1 MNHNY, CDR2 SVGAGI (reference sequence). The V segment lost 5 bases and the J segment 3 bases; nucleotides outside the gene matches: 5. The CDR3 DNA follows: TGTGCCAGCAGTCCCACGGGACTAGAAGAGACCCAGTACTTC. This gives the protein CASSPTGLEETQYF.

The sample holds one count of this clone. This chain uses TRBV2 with TRBJ2-6; the D is unclear. V lost 6 bases and J 0 bases, leaving 9 bases between the germline ends. The germline V gene encodes CDR1 SNHLY and CDR2 FYNNEI. The CDR3 sequence is 15 residues long. Here the CDR3 reads CASRGLSSGANVLTF. CDR3 nucleotide sequence: TGTGCCAGCAGGGGCCTTAGCTCTGGGGCCAACGTCCTGACTTTC.

This chain joins TRBV3-1 (or the pseudogene TRBV3-2) and TRBJ2-1, with TRBD2 matching 9 bases. The CDR3 sequence is 16 residues long. With V trimmed by 0 bases and J by 11 bases, 11 bases remained unmatched. Germline V gene data show CDR1 as LGHDT and CDR2 as YNNKEL (reference sequence). The CDR3 DNA sequence: TGTGCCAGCAGCCAAGATCTCGGCGCTAGCGGGAATCAGCAGTTCTTC. This gives the protein CASSQDLGASGNQQFF.

The DNA for the CDR3 is TGTGCCAGCAGCCATAGAGAGTTCACCGGGGAGCTGTTTTTT. This gives the protein CASSHREFTGELFF. The rearrangement joins TRBV3-1 (or the pseudogene TRBV3-2) to TRBJ2-2; D ambiguous. V lost 3 bases to trimming and J lost 4 bases, with 9 bases between them. From germline, CDR1 is LGHDT and CDR2 YNNKEL (reference sequence). The CDR3 has 14 amino acids.

The chain recombines TRBV5-4 with TRBJ1-6; 7 bases line up with TRBD1. The CDR3 runs to 15 residues. The ends lost 1 base at V and 9 bases at J; junction bases unmatched: 7. Germline assignment: CDR1 SGHNT and CDR2 YYREEE (reference sequence). The CDR3 spells CASSLQAGGGSPLHF. The DNA of the CDR3 is TGTGCCAGCAGCTTGCAGGCAGGGGGTGGTTCACCCCTCCACTTT. The complete variable domain, with remaining parts taken from reference TRBV5-4 and TRBJ1-6, reads ETGVTQSPTHLIKTRGQQVTLRCSSQSGHNTVSWYQQALGQGPQFIFQYYREEENGRGNFPPRFSGLQFPNYSSELNVNALELDDSALYLCASSLQAGGGSPLHFGNGTRLTVT.

CDR3 in DNA: TGCGCCAGCAGCCAAGCTAGCGAGATCCTATATGAGCAGTTCTTC. Translated: CASSQASEILYEQFF. The V gene is TRBV4-1, the J gene TRBJ2-1; D may be TRBD2 (6 bases). This CDR3 has 15 amino acids. Germline-derived CDR1 and CDR2 are MGHRA and YSYEKL. V was shortened by 1 base and J by 8 bases, with 15 bases between the two germline ends.

The chain employs TRBV5-1 and TRBJ2-2; 8 bases line up with TRBD2. Germline V gene sequence: CDR1 SGHRS, CDR2 YFSETQ. V dropped 4 bases and J dropped 4; count of bases not matched to a gene: 12. This CDR3 has 17 residues. The CDR3 here is CASSATRTSWATGELFF. CDR3 DNA sequence: TGCGCCAGCAGCGCTACTCGGACTAGCTGGGCCACCGGGGAGCTGTTTTTT.

The DNA for the CDR3 is TGTGCCAGCAGCTCCGGGGGTGGATCCTACAATGAGCAGTTCTTC. Translation gives CASSSGGGSYNEQFF. The rearrangement joins TRBV5-4 to TRBJ2-1; tentative D call: TRBD2 (6 bases). V was clipped by 3 bases and J by 1 base, with 11 bases between them. The CDR3 has 15 residues. Per germline, CDR1 SGHNT and CDR2 YYREEE (reference sequence).

The chain uses TRBV27 and TRBJ2-2; TRBD2 is a possible D gene (6 bases). Trimming took 6 bases from V and 0 from J, leaving 14 bases between them. Looked up from germline, CDR1 is MNHEY and CDR2 is SMNVEV (reference sequence). CDR3 length equals 16 residues. CDR3 nucleotide sequence: TGTGCCAGCAGCTACGGGAGACTCTCGAACACCGGGGAGCTGTTTTTT. Its translation: CASSYGRLSNTGELFF.

V is TRBV27 and J is TRBJ2-1, with 10 bases that match TRBD2. Trimming cost V 6 bases and J 0 bases; bases outside gene matches: 20. The CDR3 runs 21 residues. In germline, CDR1 is MNHEY, CDR2 SMNVEV (reference sequence). In DNA, the CDR3 is TGTGCCAGCAGCCCCAGGGGGCGAAGCGGGGGGGCCGTTGGCTCCTACAATGAGCAGTTCTTC. Its protein product is CASSPRGRSGGAVGSYNEQFF.

The CDR3 is CASSWAGQETQYF. The CDR3 DNA reads TGTGCCAGCAGCTGGGCGGGACAAGAGACCCAGTACTTC. V is TRBV11-2 and J is TRBJ2-5, with a weak D call TRBD2 (6 bases). The CDR3 runs to 13 residues. The ends were cut back, 4 bases at V and 2 bases at J, with 8 bases in the middle. The germline V gene has CDR1 SGHAT and CDR2 FQNNGV.

The chain is built from TRBV5-3 and TRBJ2-7, with 11 bases identical to TRBD2. TRBV5-3 is designated an ORF whose function remains uncertain. The CDR3 runs 17 residues. J lost 7 bases, V lost 4 bases, and 16 bases had no gene match. CDR3 sequence: CARSNRLAGRRTEEQYF. In nucleotides, the CDR3 is TGTGCCAGAAGCAATAGACTAGCGGGGCGGAGGACGGAAGAGCAGTACTTC.

The chain combines TRBV5-4 with TRBJ2-7, with D perhaps matching TRBD2 (6 bases). Germline V gives CDR1 SGHNT, CDR2 YYREEE (reference sequence). There are 15 residues in the CDR3. Trimming left V 0 bases short and J 9 bases short, with 19 bases between. This CDR3 is CASSLVGGRASGQYF. In DNA form, the CDR3 reads TGTGCCAGCAGCTTGGTCGGGGGAAGGGCCTCCGGGCAGTACTTC.

The chain employs TRBV27 and TRBJ2-5, with TRBD2 identical over 9 bases. This CDR3 spans 16 amino acids. With V trimmed by 7 bases and J by 7 bases, 16 bases remained unmatched. The germline V gene encodes CDR1 MNHEY and CDR2 SMNVEV (reference sequence). The CDR3 region has the DNA TGTGCCAGCACCCTCTCCGCCCGGGCTAGCGGGGCGACCCAGTACTTC. It is translated as CASTLSARASGATQYF.